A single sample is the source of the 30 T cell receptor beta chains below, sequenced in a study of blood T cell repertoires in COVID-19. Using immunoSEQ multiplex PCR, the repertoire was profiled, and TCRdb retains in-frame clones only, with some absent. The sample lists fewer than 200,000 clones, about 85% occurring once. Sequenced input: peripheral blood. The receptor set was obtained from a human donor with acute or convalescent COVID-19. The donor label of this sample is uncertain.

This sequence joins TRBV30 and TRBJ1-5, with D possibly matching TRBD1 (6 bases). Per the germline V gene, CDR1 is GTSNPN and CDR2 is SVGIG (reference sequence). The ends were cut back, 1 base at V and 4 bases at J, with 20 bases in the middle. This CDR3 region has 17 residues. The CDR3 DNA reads TGTGCCTGGAGTGCCCGAAGGGGGTCTACGGAAAATCAGCCCCAGCATTTT. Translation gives CAWSARRGSTENQPQHF.

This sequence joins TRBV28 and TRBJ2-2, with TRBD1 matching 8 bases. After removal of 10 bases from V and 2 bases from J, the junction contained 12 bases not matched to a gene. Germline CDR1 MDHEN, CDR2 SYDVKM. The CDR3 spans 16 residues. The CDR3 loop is CATRKSGTGNTGELFF. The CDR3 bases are TGTGCCACCCGAAAGTCCGGGACAGGAAACACCGGGGAGCTGTTTTTT.

CDR3 in DNA: TGTGCCAGCAGCCGGGACAGGGGCACTGAAGCTTTCTTT. It codes for CASSRDRGTEAFF. The chain has TRBV11-2 and TRBJ1-1; 10 nucleotides match TRBD1. Losses at the gene ends were 5 bases for V and 4 bases for J; bases not matched to a gene: 1. Germline V lookup: CDR1 SGHAT, CDR2 FQNNGV. This CDR3 spans 13 amino acids.

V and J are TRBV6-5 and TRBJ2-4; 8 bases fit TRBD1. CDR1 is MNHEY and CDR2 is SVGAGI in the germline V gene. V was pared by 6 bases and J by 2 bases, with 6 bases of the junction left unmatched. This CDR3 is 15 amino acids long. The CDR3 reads CASRSPGGTKNIQYF. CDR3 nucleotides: TGTGCCAGCAGATCCCCAGGGGGCACCAAAAACATTCAGTACTTC.

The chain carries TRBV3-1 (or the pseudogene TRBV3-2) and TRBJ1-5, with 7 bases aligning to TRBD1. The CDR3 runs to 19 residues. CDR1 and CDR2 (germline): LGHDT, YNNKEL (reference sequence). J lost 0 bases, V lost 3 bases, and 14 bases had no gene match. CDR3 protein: CASSQSRPGQRYSNQPQHF. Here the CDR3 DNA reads TGTGCCAGCAGCCAGTCCCGTCCGGGACAGCGTTATAGCAATCAGCCCCAGCATTTT.

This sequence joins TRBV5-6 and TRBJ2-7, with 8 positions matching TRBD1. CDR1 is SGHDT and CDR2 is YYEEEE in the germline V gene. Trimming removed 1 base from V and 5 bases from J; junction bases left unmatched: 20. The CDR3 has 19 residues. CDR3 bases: TGTGCCAGCAGCTTGTTCAGTAGAGGAGGCCCGGACAGGGCCCACGAGCAGTACTTC. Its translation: CASSLFSRGGPDRAHEQYF.

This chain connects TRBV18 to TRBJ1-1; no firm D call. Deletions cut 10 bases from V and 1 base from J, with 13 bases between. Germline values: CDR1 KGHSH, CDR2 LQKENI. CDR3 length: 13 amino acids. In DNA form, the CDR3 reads TGTGCCACTTGGCCGTCCCAGAACACTGAAGCTTTCTTT. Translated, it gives CATWPSQNTEAFF. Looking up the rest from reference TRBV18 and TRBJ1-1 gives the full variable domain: NAGVMQNPRHLVRRRGQEARLRCSPMKGHSHVYWYRQLPEEGLKFMVYLQKENIIDESGMPKERFSAEFPKEGPSILRIQQVVRGDSAAYFCATWPSQNTEAFFGQGTRLTVV.

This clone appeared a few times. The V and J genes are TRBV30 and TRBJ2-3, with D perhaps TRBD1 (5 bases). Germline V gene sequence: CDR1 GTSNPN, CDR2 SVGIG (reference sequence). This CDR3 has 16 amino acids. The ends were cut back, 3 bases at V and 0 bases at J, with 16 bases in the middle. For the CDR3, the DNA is TGTGCCTGGAGGGGGCCAGCCGTCTATAGCACAGATACGCAGTATTTT. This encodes CAWRGPAVYSTDTQYF.

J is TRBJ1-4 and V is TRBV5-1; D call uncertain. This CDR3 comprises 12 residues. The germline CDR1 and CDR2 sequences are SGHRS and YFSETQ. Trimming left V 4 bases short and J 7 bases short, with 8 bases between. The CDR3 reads CASSPGAEKLFF. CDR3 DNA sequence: TGCGCCAGCAGCCCGGGAGCTGAAAAACTGTTTTTT.

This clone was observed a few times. As DNA, the CDR3 is TGTGCCAGCAGCGCTGACTCGTTCACCGGGGAGCTGTTTTTT. Translation: CASSADSFTGELFF. This chain joins TRBV7-7 and TRBJ2-2; D remains ambiguous. Looked up from germline, CDR1 is SSHAT and CDR2 is FNYEAQ (reference sequence). Trimming pared 5 bases from V and 4 bases from J, leaving 11 bases between. The CDR3 totals 14 residues.

This chain's CDR3 is CAWSVRRGNLGNQPQHF. The CDR3 nucleotides read TGTGCCTGGAGTGTACGGCGAGGAAATTTGGGCAATCAGCCCCAGCATTTT. The V gene is TRBV30, the J gene TRBJ1-5; D gene unclear. V lost 0 bases and J 2 bases, leaving 17 bases between the germline ends. The CDR3 is 17 residues long. The V gene's germline CDR1 is GTSNPN and CDR2 SVGIG (reference sequence). Combining the CDR3 with reference TRBV30 and TRBJ1-5 gives the whole variable domain SQTIHQWPATLVQPVGSPLSLECTVEGTSNPNLYWYRQAAGRGLQLLFYSVGIGQISSEVPQNLSASRPQDRQFILSSKKLLLSDSGFYLCAWSVRRGNLGNQPQHFGDGTRLSIL.

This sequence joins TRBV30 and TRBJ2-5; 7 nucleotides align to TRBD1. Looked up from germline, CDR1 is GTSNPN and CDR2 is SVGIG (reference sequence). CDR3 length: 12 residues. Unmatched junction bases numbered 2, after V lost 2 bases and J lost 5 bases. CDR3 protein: CAWSTGVETQYF. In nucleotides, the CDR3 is TGTGCCTGGAGTACAGGGGTCGAGACCCAGTACTTC.

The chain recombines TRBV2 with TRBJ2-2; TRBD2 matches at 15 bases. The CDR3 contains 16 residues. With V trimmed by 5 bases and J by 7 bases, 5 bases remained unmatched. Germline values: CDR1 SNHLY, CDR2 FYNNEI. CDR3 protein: CASSRTSGGANGELFF. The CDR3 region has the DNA TGTGCCAGCAGTCGGACTAGCGGGGGGGCCAACGGGGAGCTGTTTTTT.

The CDR3 DNA sequence: TGTGCCAGCTCACCGACGTTACTTGGAGGGGACACTGAAGCTTTCTTT. Protein: CASSPTLLGGDTEAFF. The V and J genes are TRBV18 and TRBJ1-1, with D possibly being TRBD1 (5 bases). Germline loops: CDR1 KGHSH, CDR2 LQKENI. This CDR3 is 16 amino acids long. V lost 3 bases, J lost 3 bases, and 17 bases lay in between.

The CDR3 here is CASKRGTEAFF. DNA for the CDR3: TGTGCCAGCAAAAGGGGCACTGAAGCTTTCTTT. V and J are TRBV25-1 and TRBJ1-1, with D possibly TRBD1 on 5 matching bases. Trimming cost V 7 bases and J 4 bases, with 7 bases left between them. The CDR3 extends over 11 amino acids. The germline gives CDR1 MGHDK, CDR2 SYGVNS.

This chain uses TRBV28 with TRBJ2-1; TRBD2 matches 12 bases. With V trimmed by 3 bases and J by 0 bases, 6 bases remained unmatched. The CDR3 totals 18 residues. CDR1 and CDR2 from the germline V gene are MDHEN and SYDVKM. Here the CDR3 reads CASSLVLAGGSSYNEQFF. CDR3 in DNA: TGTGCCAGCAGTTTGGTCCTAGCGGGGGGGAGCTCCTACAATGAGCAGTTCTTC.

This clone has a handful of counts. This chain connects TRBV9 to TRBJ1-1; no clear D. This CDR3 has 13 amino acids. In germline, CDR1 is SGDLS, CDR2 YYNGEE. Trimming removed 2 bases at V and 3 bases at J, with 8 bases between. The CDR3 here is CASSVSGDTEAFF. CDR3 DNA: TGTGCCAGCAGCGTTTCCGGGGACACTGAAGCTTTCTTT. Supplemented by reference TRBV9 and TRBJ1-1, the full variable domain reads DSGVTQTPKHLITATGQRVTLRCSPRSGDLSVYWYQQSLDQGLQFLIQYYNGEERAKGNILERFSAQQFPDLHSELNLSSLELGDSALYFCASSVSGDTEAFFGQGTRLTVV.

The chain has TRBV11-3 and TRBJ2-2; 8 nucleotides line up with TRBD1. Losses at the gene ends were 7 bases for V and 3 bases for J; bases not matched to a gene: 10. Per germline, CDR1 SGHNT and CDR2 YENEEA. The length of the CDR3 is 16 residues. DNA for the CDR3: TGTGCCAGCATTCGGAGGCCGGGACAGGACACCGGGGAGCTGTTTTTT. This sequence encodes CASIRRPGQDTGELFF.

The CDR3 DNA reads as TGCGCCAGCAGCTCAGGACAGGACACAGATACGCAGTATTTT. Protein product: CASSSGQDTDTQYF. This sequence joins TRBV5-1 and TRBJ2-3; 7 bases are shared with TRBD1. Germline CDR1 is SGHRS and CDR2 is YFSETQ. J was trimmed by 2 bases and V by 3 bases; bases with no gene match: 3. The CDR3 spans 14 residues.

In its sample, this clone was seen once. The CDR3 protein is CASSHDSGSPGNTIYF. The CDR3 region has the DNA TGTGCCAGCAGCCACGACTCAGGGTCCCCTGGAAACACCATATATTTT. The V and J genes are TRBV9 and TRBJ1-3; possible D gene TRBD1, 5 bases. CDR3 length: 16 residues. Trimming removed 4 bases at V and 2 bases at J, with 16 bases between. Germline lookup yields CDR1 SGDLS and CDR2 YYNGEE.

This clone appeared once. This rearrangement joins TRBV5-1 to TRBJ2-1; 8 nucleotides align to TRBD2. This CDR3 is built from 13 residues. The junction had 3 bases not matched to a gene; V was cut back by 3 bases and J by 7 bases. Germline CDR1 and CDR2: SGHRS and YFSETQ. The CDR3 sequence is CASSWRGGNEQFF. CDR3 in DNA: TGCGCCAGCAGCTGGCGCGGGGGGAATGAGCAGTTCTTC.

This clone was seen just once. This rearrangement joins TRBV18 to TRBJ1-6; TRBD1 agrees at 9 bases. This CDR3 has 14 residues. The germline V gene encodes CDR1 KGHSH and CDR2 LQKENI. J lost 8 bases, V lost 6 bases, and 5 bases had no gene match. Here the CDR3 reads CASSRQGEDSPLHF. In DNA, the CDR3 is TGTGCCAGCTCGCGACAGGGGGAGGATTCACCCCTCCACTTT.

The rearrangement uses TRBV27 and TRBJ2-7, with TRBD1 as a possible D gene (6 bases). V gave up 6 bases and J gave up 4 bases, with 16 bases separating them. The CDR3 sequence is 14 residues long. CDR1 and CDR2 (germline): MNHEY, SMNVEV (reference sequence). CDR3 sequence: CASSYYRADYEQYF. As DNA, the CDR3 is TGTGCCAGCAGCTACTACAGGGCCGATTACGAGCAGTACTTC.

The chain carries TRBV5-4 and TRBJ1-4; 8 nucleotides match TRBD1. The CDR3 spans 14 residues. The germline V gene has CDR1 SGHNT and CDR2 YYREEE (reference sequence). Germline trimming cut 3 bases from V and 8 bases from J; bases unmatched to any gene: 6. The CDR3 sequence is CASSWGGQEEKLFF. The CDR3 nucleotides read TGTGCCAGCAGCTGGGGGGGACAGGAGGAAAAACTGTTTTTT. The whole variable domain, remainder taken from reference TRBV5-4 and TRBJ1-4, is ETGVTQSPTHLIKTRGQQVTLRCSSQSGHNTVSWYQQALGQGPQFIFQYYREEENGRGNFPPRFSGLQFPNYSSELNVNALELDDSALYLCASSWGGQEEKLFFGSGTQLSVL.

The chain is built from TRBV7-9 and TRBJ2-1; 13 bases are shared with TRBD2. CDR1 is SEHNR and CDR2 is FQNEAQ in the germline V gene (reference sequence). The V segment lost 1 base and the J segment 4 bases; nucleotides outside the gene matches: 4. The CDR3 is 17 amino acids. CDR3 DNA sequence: TGTGCCAGCAGCTTAGAAACGGGACTAGCGGGGTACAATGAGCAGTTCTTC. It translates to CASSLETGLAGYNEQFF.

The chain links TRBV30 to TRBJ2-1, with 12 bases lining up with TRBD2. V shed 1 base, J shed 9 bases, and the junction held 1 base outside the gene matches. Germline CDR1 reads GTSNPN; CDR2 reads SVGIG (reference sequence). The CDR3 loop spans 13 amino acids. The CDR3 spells CAWSGGLAGEQFF. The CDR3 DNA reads TGTGCCTGGAGTGGGGGACTAGCGGGTGAGCAGTTCTTC.

DNA for the CDR3: TGTGCCTCTAAAGCATGGGGACTTGCGGACACTGAAGCTTTCTTT. It encodes CASKAWGLADTEAFF. This chain connects TRBV5-5 to TRBJ1-1; possibly TRBD1 for D (5 bases). The CDR3 is 15 residues long. Per germline, CDR1 SGHKS and CDR2 YYEKEE (reference sequence). The V and J ends lost 10 bases and 3 bases respectively, with 22 bases between them.

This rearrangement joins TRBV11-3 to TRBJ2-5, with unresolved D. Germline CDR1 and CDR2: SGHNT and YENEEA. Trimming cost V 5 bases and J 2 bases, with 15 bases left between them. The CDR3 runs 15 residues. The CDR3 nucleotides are TGTGCCAGCAGCCCGCGACGAACTACACAAGAGACCCAGTACTTC. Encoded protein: CASSPRRTTQETQYF.

CDR3 region: CASSRWEGLNTEAFF. The CDR3 DNA sequence: TGTGCCAGCAGCCGCTGGGAGGGTTTGAACACTGAAGCTTTCTTT. This sequence joins TRBV7-8 and TRBJ1-1, with unresolved D. The germline V and J ends were trimmed by 5 bases and 0 bases, with 13 bases remaining between them. Germline V lookup: CDR1 SGHVS, CDR2 FQNEAQ. The CDR3 runs 15 residues.

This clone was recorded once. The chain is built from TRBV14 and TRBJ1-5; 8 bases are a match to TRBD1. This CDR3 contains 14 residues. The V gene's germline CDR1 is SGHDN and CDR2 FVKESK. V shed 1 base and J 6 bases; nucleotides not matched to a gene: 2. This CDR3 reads CASSQGQGTQPQHF. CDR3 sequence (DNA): TGTGCCAGCAGCCAAGGACAGGGGACTCAGCCCCAGCATTTT.